This T cell receptor (beta chain) was identified during a study of beta chain features in type 1 diabetes. Study details: Cell yields, gender and age were similar in healthy donors and patients.

Study conclusions and caveats: Within patients, naive, central memory and Treg TCRB repertoires seemed more similar than within healthy donors. It was not settled here whether HLA type affects TCRB rearrangement. Patients with Type 1 diabetes showed moderately but significantly shorter TCRB CDR3s in all four CD4+ subsets. In type 1 diabetes patients, VDJ junctions had fewer insertions; deletions at these junctions were more frequent.

Sequenced material consisted of expressed TCRB transcripts (all of the isolated RNA was reverse transcribed). Some clones are missing from TCRdb's copy, which holds only in-frame ones; the method was immunoSEQ multiplex PCR. Seen here are 95,000 to 150,000 clones, about a sixth observed once, and the top ten hold 2% to 3%. This clone has just a few counts. Its antigen is undetermined. One end of the junction fails to match germline, which may point to a read error. CDR3 length: 13 amino acids. Germline CDR1 is SGHTA and CDR2 is FQGNSA. Input material: central memory CD4+ T cells from blood. The source is a man aged 25 to 40 with type 1 diabetes. The chain recombines TRBV7-2 with TRBJ1-1; D unclear. The CDR3 DNA reads as TGTGCCAGCACCTTAAGGAGGAACACTGAAGCTTTCTTT. Translating gives CASTLRRNTEAFF.